Given below is one T cell receptor (beta chain) in context. This specimen belongs to a study of blood T cell repertoires in COVID-19. Overall study: Some COVID-19 samples were acute and others convalescent; all came from the United States, Italy and Spain.

Germline lookup yields CDR1 SGHRS and CDR2 YFSETQ. V was shortened by 4 bases and J by 4 bases, with 11 bases between the two germline ends. CDR3 length: 13 residues. Repertoires were generated with immunoSEQ multiplex PCR, while TCRdb's copy carries only in-frame clones and drops some. This sample has about 200,000 clones, with 80% found just once. Participant reports of clinical history set cohort assignment. The TCR was taken from a woman aged 40 to 55 with acute COVID-19. V usage is TRBV5-1 and J usage is TRBJ1-1, with D hard to call. Material: PBMCs or T cells enriched from blood (not recorded which). The chain's CDR3 is CASSAEVFTEAFF. The CDR3 DNA sequence: TGCGCCAGCAGCGCGGAAGTGTTCACTGAAGCTTTCTTT. The full variable domain, in which reference TRBV5-1 and TRBJ1-1 provide the parts outside the CDR3, is KAGVTQTPRYLIKTRGQQVTLSCSPISGHRSVSWYQQTPGQGLQFLFEYFSETQRNKGNFPGRFSGRQFSNSRSEMNVSTLELGDSALYLCASSAEVFTEAFFGQGTRLTVV.